This paragraph covers one T cell receptor (beta chain) sequence. This specimen belongs to a study of blood T cell repertoires in COVID-19. Study summary: From T cells, B-cell-depleted T cells, or PBMCs came the material, which was cDNA or gDNA.

Sequenced by immunoSEQ multiplex PCR; TCRdb stores in-frame clones only, minus some. The sample holds roughly 300,000 clones, around 85% seen once. CDR3 length: 16 residues. Germline CDR1 is ENHRY and CDR2 is SYGVKD. With V trimmed by 6 bases and J by 5 bases, 12 bases remained unmatched. This receptor was taken from a woman aged 50 to 60 who had recovered from COVID-19. Material: PBMCs or T cells enriched from blood (not recorded which). The chain links TRBV10-3 to TRBJ2-3; TRBD2 agrees at 9 bases. The CDR3 nucleotides are TGTGCCATCAGCCAGACCGGCCCTAGCGGGATAGATACGCAGTATTTT. It is translated as CAISQTGPSGIDTQYF.